The next 10 T cell receptor beta chains were all read from a single sample in a study of T cells in Graves' hyperthyroidism and ophthalmopathy. The CDR3 regions of TCR beta were amplified from RNA transcripts. HTBI primers drove first-round RT-PCR of the TCR CDR3. TCRdb itself ran the multiplex PCR reads through MiXCR, one entry per CDR3 protein. The repertoire includes fewer than 350,000 distinct CDR3 sequences, under 25% of them detected once, and roughly 52% sits in the top ten. Sequencing input: blood. The receptors come from a woman between 45 and 65 years old with Graves' hyperthyroidism.

There are a few counts of this clonotype. The junction departs from germline at one end; a sequencing error may be responsible. The rearrangement joins TRBV2 to TRBJ2-5, with 8 bases matching TRBD1. CDR1 SNHLY and CDR2 FYNNEI come from the germline V gene. There are 18 residues in the CDR3. This CDR3 is CASIGAWGQDWYQGTQYF. DNA for the CDR3: TGTGCCAGCATCGGGGCCTGGGGACAGGATTGGTACCAAGGGACCCAGTACTTC.

A remark on this clonotype: Being one base from a much bigger clone, this may be a read error. The chain links TRBV3-1 to TRBJ2-5, with D tentatively TRBD1 (6 bases). Trimming removed 3 bases from V and 5 bases from J, with 22 bases in between. The CDR3 has 17 amino acids. Germline V CDR1 and CDR2: LGHDT, YNNKEL (reference sequence). The CDR3 region is CASSQATGTWGGETQYF. In DNA form, the CDR3 reads TGTGCCAGCAGCCAGGCAACCGGGACATGGGGCGGTGAGACCCAGTACTTC.

This clonotype was seen at least ten times. V gene TRBV6-5 combines with J gene TRBJ2-1; TRBD2 is a possible D gene (5 bases). CDR3 length: 15 amino acids. Germline loops: CDR1 MNHEY, CDR2 SVGAGI. Trimming shortened V by 2 bases and J by 5 bases, and 13 bases separated the two germline ends. Here the CDR3 reads CASSYPKAGNNEQFF. The CDR3 DNA sequence: TGTGCCAGCAGTTACCCGAAGGCCGGGAACAATGAGCAGTTCTTC.

The chain recombines TRBV9 with TRBJ1-4, with 8 bases fitting TRBD1. The CDR3 has 16 residues. Germline V gene data show CDR1 as SGDLS and CDR2 as YYNGEE. Trimming removed 0 bases from V and 7 bases from J; junction bases left unmatched: 8. This chain's CDR3 is CASSVAGSGGGEKLFF. DNA of the CDR3: TGTGCCAGCAGCGTAGCAGGGTCAGGGGGCGGTGAAAAACTGTTTTTT. The variable domain in full, with the rest retrieved from reference TRBV9 and TRBJ1-4, is DSGVTQTPKHLITATGQRVTLRCSPRSGDLSVYWYQQSLDQGLQFLIQYYNGEERAKGNILERFSAQQFPDLHSELNLSSLELGDSALYFCASSVAGSGGGEKLFFGSGTQLSVL.

The rearrangement joins TRBV20-1 to TRBJ1-1, with 9 positions matching TRBD1. Trimming at V came to 4 bases and at J to 7 bases, leaving 7 bases not matched to a gene. The length of the CDR3 is 13 residues. Germline values: CDR1 DFQATT, CDR2 SNEGSKA (reference sequence). Written as DNA, the CDR3 is TGCAGTGCTATTGGGACAGGGTACAGTGAAGCTTTCTTT. Translating it yields CSAIGTGYSEAFF.

This clonotype occurred many times. This sequence joins TRBV7-8 and TRBJ2-2; no reliable D call. Trimming removed 0 bases from V and 1 base from J, with 6 bases in between. CDR3 length equals 15 residues. CDR1 and CDR2 (germline): SGHVS, FQNEAQ. The CDR3 region has the DNA TGTGCCAGCAGCTTAGCGTCCGGGAACACCGGGGAGCTGTTTTTT. Translated, it gives CASSLASGNTGELFF.

This clonotype came up many times. The genes are TRBV28 and TRBJ2-7, with 12 bases lining up with TRBD1. The CDR3 contains 14 residues. Per the germline V gene, CDR1 is MDHEN and CDR2 is SYDVKM. V lost 7 bases and J lost 6; bases outside the gene matches: 7. The CDR3 coding sequence is TGTGCCAGCAATCCAGGGGACAGGGGGCGCGAGCAGTACTTC. This gives the protein CASNPGDRGREQYF.

The chain recombines TRBV6-1 with TRBJ1-6; D is undetermined. Trimming stripped 2 bases from V and 5 bases from J, with 13 bases between. CDR1 is MNHNS and CDR2 is SASEGT in the germline V gene. This CDR3 is 16 amino acids long. CDR3: CASSEMVGTNNSPLHF. The CDR3 DNA reads as TGTGCCAGCAGTGAAATGGTGGGTACCAATAATTCACCCCTCCACTTT.

This clonotype was observed at least ten times. DNA for the CDR3: TGTGCCAGCAGAAAACAGTCTGCCGGCACTGAAGCTTTCTTT. Translated: CASRKQSAGTEAFF. J is TRBJ1-1 and V is TRBV6-1; no definite D call. Deletions cut 6 bases from V and 4 bases from J, with 15 bases between. The CDR3 sequence is 14 residues long. Germline assignment: CDR1 MNHNS and CDR2 SASEGT.

The chain carries TRBV20-1 and TRBJ1-2; TRBD1 might be the D (5 bases). Looked up from germline, CDR1 is DFQATT and CDR2 is SNEGSKA (reference sequence). V gave up 0 bases and J gave up 0 bases, with 8 bases separating them. The length of the CDR3 is 14 residues. This chain's CDR3 is CSAREGGANYGYTF. In DNA form, the CDR3 reads TGCAGTGCTAGAGAGGGGGGAGCTAACTATGGCTACACCTTC.